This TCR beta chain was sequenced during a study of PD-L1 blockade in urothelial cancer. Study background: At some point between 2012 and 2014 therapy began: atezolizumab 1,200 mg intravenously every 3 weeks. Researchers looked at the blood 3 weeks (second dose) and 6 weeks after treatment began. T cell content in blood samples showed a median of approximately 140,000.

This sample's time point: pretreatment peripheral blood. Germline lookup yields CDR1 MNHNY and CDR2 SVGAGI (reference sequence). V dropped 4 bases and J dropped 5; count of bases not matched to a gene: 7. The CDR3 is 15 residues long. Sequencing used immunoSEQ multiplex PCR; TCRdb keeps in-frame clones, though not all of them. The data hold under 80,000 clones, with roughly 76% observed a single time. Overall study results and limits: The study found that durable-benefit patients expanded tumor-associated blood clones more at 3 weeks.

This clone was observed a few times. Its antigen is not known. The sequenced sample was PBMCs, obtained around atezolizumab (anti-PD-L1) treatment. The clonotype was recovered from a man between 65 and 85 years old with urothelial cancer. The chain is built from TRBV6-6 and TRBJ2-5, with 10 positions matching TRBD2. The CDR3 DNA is TGTGCCAGCAGTTTCGTCAGCGGGAGGGTGGAGACCCAGTACTTC. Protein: CASSFVSGRVETQYF.